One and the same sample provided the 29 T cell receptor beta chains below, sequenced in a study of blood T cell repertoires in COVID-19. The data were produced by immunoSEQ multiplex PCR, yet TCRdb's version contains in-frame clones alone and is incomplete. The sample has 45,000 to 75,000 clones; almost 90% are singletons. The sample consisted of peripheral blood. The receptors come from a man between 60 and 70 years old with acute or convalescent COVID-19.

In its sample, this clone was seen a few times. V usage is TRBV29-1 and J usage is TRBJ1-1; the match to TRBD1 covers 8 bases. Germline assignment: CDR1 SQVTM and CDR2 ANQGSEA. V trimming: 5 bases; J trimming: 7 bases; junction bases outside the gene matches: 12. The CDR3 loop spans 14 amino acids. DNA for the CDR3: TGCAGCGTTATCTGGGACAGGAATAGGCTTGAAGCTTTCTTT. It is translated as CSVIWDRNRLEAFF.

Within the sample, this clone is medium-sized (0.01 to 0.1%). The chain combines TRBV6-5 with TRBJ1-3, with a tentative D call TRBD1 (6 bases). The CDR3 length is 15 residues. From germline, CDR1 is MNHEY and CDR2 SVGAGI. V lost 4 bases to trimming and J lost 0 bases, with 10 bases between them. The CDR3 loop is CASSLDSSSGNTIYF. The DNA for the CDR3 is TGTGCCAGCAGTTTGGACAGTTCCTCTGGAAACACCATATATTTT.

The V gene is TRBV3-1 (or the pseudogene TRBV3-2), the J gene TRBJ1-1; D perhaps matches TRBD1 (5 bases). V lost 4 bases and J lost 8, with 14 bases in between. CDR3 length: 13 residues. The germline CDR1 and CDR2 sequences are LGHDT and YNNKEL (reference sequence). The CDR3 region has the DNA TGTGCCAGCAGCCTCCTGGGGGGAGGGGAAGCTTTCTTT. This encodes CASSLLGGGEAFF.

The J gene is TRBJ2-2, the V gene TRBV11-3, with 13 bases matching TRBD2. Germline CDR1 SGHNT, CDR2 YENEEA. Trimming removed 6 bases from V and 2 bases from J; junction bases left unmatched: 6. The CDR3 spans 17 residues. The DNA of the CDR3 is TGTGCCAGCAGAACCGGGACTAGCGGGGTTAACACCGGGGAGCTGTTTTTT. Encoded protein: CASRTGTSGVNTGELFF. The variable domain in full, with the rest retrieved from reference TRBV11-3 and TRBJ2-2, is EAGVVQSPRYKIIEKKQPVAFWCNPISGHNTLYWYLQNLGQGPELLIRYENEEAVDDSQLPKDRFSAERLKGVDSTLKIQPAELGDSAVYLCASRTGTSGVNTGELFFGEGSRLTVL.

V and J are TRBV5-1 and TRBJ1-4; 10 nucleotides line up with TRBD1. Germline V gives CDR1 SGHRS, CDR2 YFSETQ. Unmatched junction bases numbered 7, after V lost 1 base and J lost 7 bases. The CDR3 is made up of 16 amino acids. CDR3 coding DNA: TGCGCCAGCAGCTTGTCCGGGACAGGGGCGGCTGAAAAACTGTTTTTT. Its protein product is CASSLSGTGAAEKLFF.

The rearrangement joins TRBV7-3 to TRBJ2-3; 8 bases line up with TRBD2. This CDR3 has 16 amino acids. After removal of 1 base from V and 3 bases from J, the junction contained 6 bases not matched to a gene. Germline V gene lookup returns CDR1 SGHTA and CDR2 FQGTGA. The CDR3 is CASSLMSTGGTDTQYF. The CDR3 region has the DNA TGTGCCAGCAGCTTAATGTCCACGGGGGGGACAGATACGCAGTATTTT. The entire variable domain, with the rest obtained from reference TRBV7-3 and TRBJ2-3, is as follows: GAGVSQTPSNKVTEKGKYVELRCDPISGHTALYWYRQSLGQGPEFLIYFQGTGAADDSGLPNDRFFAVRPEGSVSTLKIQRTERGDSAVYLCASSLMSTGGTDTQYFGPGTRLTVL.

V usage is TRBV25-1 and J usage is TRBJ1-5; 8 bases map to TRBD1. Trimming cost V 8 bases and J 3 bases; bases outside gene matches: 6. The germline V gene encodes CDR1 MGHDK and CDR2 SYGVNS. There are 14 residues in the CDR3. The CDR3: CASQQGGDNQPQHF. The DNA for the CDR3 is TGTGCCAGCCAACAGGGGGGGGACAATCAGCCCCAGCATTTT. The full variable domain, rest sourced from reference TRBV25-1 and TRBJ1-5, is EADIYQTPRYLVIGTGKKITLECSQTMGHDKMYWYQQDPGMELHLIHYSYGVNSTEKGDLSSESTVSRIRTEHFPLTLESARPSHTSQYLCASQQGGDNQPQHFGDGTRLSIL.

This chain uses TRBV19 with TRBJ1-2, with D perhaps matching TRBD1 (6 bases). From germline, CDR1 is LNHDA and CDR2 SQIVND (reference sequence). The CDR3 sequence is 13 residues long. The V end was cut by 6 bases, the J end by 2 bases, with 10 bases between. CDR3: CASSRQVNYGYTF. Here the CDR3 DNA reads TGTGCCAGTAGCAGACAGGTAAACTATGGCTACACCTTC.

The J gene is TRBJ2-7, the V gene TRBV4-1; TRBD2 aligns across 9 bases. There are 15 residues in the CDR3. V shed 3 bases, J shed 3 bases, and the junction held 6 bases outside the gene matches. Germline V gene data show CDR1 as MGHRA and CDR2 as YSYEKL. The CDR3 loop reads CASSQAVAGVYEQYF. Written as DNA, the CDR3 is TGCGCCAGCAGCCAGGCCGTAGCGGGAGTCTACGAGCAGTACTTC.

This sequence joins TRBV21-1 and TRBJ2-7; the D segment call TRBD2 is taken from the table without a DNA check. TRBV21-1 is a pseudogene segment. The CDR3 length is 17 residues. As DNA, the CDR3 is TGTGCCAGCAGCAAAGGGAGTCGGGCGGGAGAATCCTACGAGCAGTACTTC. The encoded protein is CASSKGSRAGESYEQYF.

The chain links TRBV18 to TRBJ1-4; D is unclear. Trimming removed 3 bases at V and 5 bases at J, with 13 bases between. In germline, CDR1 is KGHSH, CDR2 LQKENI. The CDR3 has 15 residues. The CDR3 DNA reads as TGTGCCAGCTCACCGATCTCGGGAGAGAATGAAAAACTGTTTTTT. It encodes CASSPISGENEKLFF.

CDR3 sequence: CASTAANEQFF. The CDR3 nucleotides are TGTGCCAGCACCGCGGCGAATGAGCAGTTCTTC. The rearrangement uses TRBV6-6 and TRBJ2-1; D uncertain. The CDR3 is made up of 11 amino acids. V was clipped by 7 bases and J by 7 bases, with 8 bases between them. Germline assignment: CDR1 MNHNY and CDR2 SVGAGI (reference sequence).

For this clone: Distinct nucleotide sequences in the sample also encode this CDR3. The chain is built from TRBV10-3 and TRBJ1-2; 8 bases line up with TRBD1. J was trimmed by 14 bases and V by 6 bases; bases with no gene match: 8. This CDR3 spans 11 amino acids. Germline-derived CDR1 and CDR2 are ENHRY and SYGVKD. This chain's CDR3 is CAISTGTGFTF. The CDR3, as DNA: TGTGCCATCAGCACCGGGACAGGTTTTACCTTC.

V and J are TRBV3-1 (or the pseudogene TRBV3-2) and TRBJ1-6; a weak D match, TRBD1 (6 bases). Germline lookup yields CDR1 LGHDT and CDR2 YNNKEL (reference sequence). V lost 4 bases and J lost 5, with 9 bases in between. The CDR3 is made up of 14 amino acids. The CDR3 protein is CASSPGQHNSPLHF. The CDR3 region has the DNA TGTGCCAGCAGCCCAGGACAGCATAATTCACCCCTCCACTTT.

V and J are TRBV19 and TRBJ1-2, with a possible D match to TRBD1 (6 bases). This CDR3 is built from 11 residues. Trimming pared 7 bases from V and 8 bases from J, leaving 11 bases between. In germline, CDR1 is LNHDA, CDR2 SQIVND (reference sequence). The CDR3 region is CASTTTGGYTF. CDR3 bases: TGTGCCAGTACCACAACAGGGGGCTACACCTTC. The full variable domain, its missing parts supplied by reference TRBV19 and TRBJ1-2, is DGGITQSPKYLFRKEGQNVTLSCEQNLNHDAMYWYRQDPGQGLRLIYYSQIVNDFQKGDIAEGYSVSREKKESFPLTVTSAQKNPTAFYLCASTTTGGYTFGSGTRLTVV.

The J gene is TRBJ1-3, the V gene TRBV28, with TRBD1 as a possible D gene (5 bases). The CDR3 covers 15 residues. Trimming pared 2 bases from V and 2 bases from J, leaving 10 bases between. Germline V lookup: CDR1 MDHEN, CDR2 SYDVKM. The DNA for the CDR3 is TGTGCCAGCAGTTTACTCAGGGAGGCTGGAAACACCATATATTTT. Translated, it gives CASSLLREAGNTIYF.

The CDR3 DNA sequence: TGTGCCAGCAGTGTAAGGGGACTAAGCGTCACTAATGAAAAACTGTTTTTT. Translating gives CASSVRGLSVTNEKLFF. The rearrangement uses TRBV2 and TRBJ1-4; D possibly corresponds to TRBD1 (5 bases). Germline CDR1 SNHLY, CDR2 FYNNEI. The CDR3 has 17 amino acids. The V end lost 4 bases, the J end lost 2 bases, and 17 bases lay between the germline ends.

CDR3 in amino acids: CASSLPGVSREKLFF. In DNA, the CDR3 is TGTGCCAGCAGTCTCCCGGGTGTGTCGCGTGAAAAACTGTTTTTT. The chain recombines TRBV28 with TRBJ1-4, with D hard to call. Germline CDR1 and CDR2: MDHEN and SYDVKM. Trimming removed 5 bases at V and 7 bases at J, with 17 bases between. This CDR3 has 15 amino acids.

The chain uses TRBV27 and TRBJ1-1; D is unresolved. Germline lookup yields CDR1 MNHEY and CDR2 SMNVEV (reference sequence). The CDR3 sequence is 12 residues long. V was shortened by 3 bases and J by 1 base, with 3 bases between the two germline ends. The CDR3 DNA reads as TGTGCCAGCAGTTTCGGGAACACTGAAGCTTTCTTT. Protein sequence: CASSFGNTEAFF.

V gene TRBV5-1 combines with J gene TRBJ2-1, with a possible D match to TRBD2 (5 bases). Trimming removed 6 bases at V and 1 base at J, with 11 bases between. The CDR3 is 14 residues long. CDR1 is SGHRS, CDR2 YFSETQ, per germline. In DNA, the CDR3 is TGCGCCAGCAACGAGCGGCAATCCTACAATGAGCAGTTCTTC. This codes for CASNERQSYNEQFF. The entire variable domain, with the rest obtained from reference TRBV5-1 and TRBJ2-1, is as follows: KAGVTQTPRYLIKTRGQQVTLSCSPISGHRSVSWYQQTPGQGLQFLFEYFSETQRNKGNFPGRFSGRQFSNSRSEMNVSTLELGDSALYLCASNERQSYNEQFFGPGTRLTVL.

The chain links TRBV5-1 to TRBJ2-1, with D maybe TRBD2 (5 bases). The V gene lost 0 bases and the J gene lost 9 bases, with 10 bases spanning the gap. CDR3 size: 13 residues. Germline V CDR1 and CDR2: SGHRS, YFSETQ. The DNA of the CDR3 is TGCGCCAGCAGCTTGGGAGGGAGCGGTGAGCAGTTCTTC. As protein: CASSLGGSGEQFF.

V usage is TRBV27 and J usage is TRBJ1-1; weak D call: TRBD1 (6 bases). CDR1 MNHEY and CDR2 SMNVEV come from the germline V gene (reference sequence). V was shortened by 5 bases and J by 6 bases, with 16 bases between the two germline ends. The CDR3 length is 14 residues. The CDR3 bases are TGTGCCAGCAGTCAAGGGGGAGGACTAGCTGAAGCTTTCTTT. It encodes CASSQGGGLAEAFF.

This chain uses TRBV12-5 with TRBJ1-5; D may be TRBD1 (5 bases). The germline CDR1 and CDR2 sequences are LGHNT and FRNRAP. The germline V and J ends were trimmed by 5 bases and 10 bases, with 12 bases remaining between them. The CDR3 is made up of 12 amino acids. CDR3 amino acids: CASGERGGPQHF. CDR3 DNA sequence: TGTGCTAGTGGTGAGCGGGGGGGACCCCAGCATTTT.

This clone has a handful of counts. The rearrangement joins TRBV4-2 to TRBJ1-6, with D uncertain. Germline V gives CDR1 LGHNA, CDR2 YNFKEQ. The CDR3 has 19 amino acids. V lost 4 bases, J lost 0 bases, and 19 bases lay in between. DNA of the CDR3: TGTGCCAGCAGCCGCGATGACCCTAGTTTTAGCTCCTATAATTCACCCCTCCACTTT. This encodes CASSRDDPSFSSYNSPLHF.

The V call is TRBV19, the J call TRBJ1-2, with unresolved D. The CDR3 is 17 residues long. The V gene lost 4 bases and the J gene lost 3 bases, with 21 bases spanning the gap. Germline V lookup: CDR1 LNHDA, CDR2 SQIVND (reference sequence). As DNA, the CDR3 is TGTGCCAGTAGTACCTCAATGACCCTGGGCTTCCACTATGGCTACACCTTC. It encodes CASSTSMTLGFHYGYTF.

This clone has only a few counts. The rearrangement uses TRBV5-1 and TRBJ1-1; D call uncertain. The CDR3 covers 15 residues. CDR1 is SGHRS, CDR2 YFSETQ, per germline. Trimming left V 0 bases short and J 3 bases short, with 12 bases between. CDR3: CASSLGPIRDTEAFF. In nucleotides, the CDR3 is TGCGCCAGCAGCTTGGGGCCAATTCGGGACACTGAAGCTTTCTTT.

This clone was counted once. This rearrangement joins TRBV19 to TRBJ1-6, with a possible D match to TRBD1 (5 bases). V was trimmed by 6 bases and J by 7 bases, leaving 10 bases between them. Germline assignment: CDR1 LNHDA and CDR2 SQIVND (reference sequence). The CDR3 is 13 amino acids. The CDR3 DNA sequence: TGTGCCAGTAGCAGGGATGCGAATTCACCCCTCCACTTT. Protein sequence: CASSRDANSPLHF.

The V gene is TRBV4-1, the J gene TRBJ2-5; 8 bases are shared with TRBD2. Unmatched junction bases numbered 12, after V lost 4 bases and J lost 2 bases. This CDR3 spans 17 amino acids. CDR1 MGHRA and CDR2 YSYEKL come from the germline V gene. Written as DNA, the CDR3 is TGCGCCAGCAGCCTTGGGTGGATCGGGAGGGCTCAAGAGACCCAGTACTTC. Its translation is CASSLGWIGRAQETQYF.

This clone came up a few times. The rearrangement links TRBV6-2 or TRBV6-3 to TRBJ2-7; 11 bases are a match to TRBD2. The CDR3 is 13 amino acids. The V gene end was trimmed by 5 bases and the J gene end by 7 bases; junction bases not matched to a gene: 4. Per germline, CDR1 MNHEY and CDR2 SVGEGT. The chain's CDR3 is CASSGRLAGEQYF. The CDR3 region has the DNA TGTGCCAGCAGTGGTCGACTAGCGGGAGAGCAGTACTTC.